The 2 T cell receptor beta chains presented below share a single source sample, sequenced in a study of cytomegalovirus exposure and HLA in healthy donors. PCR was performed using 60 Vbeta and 13 Jbeta primers. The assay was immunoSEQ multiplex PCR, and TCRdb's table has in-frame clones only and misses some. The sample records roughly 200,000 clones, 9.5% being singletons. Sequenced input: PBMCs. The receptors derive from a young woman in good health and CMV-seropositive.

The V call is TRBV19, the J call TRBJ1-2, with D tentatively TRBD1 (6 bases). CDR1 and CDR2 from the germline V gene are LNHDA and SQIVND (reference sequence). The germline V and J ends were trimmed by 9 bases and 6 bases, with 14 bases remaining between them. This CDR3 contains 12 residues. This CDR3 reads CASLTGTHGYTF. CDR3 in DNA: TGTGCCAGCTTGACAGGCACGCATGGCTACACCTTC.

This clone showed up just a few times. V and J are TRBV20-1 and TRBJ2-3; no definite D call. There are 11 residues in the CDR3. V dropped 3 bases and J dropped 6 bases, with 7 bases sitting between them. CDR1 and CDR2 (germline): DFQATT, SNEGSKA (reference sequence). The CDR3 DNA follows: TGCAGTGCTAGTCGACTGGATACGCAGTATTTT. Translating it yields CSASRLDTQYF.